Sequencing of this T cell receptor (beta chain) was carried out in a study of blood T cell repertoires in COVID-19. Study in general: COVID-19 samples from acute and convalescent phases originated in the United States, Italy and Spain. PBMCs, B-cell-depleted T cells, or T cells were the source of the cDNA or gDNA that made up the material.

TCRdb's copy holds only in-frame clones and misses some; the assay was immunoSEQ multiplex PCR. The sample holds around 260,000 clones, roughly 86% seen once. This CDR3 has 17 residues. Trimming cost V 1 base and J 4 bases; bases outside gene matches: 9. CDR1 is SGHAT, CDR2 FQNNGV, per germline. The sequenced sample was peripheral blood. The TCR sequence derives from a man aged 35-49 years who had recovered from COVID-19. J is TRBJ2-1 and V is TRBV11-2, with TRBD2 matching over 8 bases. The CDR3 here is CASSLGRRGAYYNEQFF. CDR3 nucleotide sequence: TGTGCCAGCAGCTTAGGACGGCGGGGGGCCTATTACAATGAGCAGTTCTTC.